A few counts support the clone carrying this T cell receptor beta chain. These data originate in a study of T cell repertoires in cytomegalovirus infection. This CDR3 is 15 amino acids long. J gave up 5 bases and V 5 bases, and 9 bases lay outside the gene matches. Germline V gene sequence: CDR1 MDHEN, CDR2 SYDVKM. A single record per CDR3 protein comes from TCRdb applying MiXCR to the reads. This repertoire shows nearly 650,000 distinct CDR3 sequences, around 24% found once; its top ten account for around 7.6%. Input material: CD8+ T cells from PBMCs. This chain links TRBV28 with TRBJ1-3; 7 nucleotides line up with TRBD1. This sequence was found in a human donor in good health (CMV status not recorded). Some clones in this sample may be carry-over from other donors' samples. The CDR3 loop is CASSPEGATRNTIYF. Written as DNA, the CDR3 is TGTGCCAGCAGTCCGGAGGGGGCAACCAGAAACACCATATATTTT. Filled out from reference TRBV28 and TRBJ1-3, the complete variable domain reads DVKVTQSSRYLVKRTGEKVFLECVQDMDHENMFWYRQDPGLGLRLIYFSYDVKMKEKGDIPEGYSVSREKKERFSLILESASTNQTSMYLCASSPEGATRNTIYFGEGSWLTVV.